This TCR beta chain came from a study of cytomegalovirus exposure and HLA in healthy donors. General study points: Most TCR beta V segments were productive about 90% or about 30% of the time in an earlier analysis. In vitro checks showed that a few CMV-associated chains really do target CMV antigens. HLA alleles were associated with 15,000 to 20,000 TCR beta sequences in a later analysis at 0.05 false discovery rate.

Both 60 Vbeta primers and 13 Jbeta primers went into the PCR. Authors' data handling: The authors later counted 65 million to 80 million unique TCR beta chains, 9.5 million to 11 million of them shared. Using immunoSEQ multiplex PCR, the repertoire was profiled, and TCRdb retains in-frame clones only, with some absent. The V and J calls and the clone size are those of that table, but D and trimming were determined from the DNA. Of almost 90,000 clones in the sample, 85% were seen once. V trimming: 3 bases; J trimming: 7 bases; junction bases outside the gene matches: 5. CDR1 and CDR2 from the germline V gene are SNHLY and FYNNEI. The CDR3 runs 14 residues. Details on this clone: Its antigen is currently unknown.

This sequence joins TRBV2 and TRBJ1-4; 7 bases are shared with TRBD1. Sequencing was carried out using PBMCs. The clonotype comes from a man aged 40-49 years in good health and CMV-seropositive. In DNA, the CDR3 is TGTGCCAGCAGTGAGAGGCAGGGGGGTGAAAAACTGTTTTTT. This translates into CASSERQGGEKLFF.